One sample yielded the 19 T cell receptor beta chains listed below, sequenced in a study of PD-1 blockade in classical Hodgkin lymphoma. Exposure to brentuximab vedotin varied, and each patient had relapsed following autologous stem cell transplantation. Generated by immunoSEQ multiplex PCR, the TCRdb table keeps only in-frame clones and is missing some. Of 30,000 to 45,000 clones listed, about nine tenths are singletons. The material sequenced was peripheral blood mononuclear cells (PBMCs), taken at baseline. These receptors were obtained from a human donor with classical Hodgkin lymphoma.

Turning to this clone: Sequence at one end of the junction differs from germline and may be a read error. This rearrangement joins TRBV7-9 to TRBJ2-1; perhaps D is TRBD1 or TRBD2 (5 bases each). The CDR3 runs 17 residues. Germline CDR1 reads SEHNR; CDR2 reads FQNEAQ (reference sequence). The CDR3 bases are TGCGCCAGCAGCCAAGAACCTCGAGGGGCCTCCTACAATGAGCAGTTCTTC. Translating it yields CASSQEPRGASYNEQFF.

The rearrangement uses TRBV4-2 and TRBJ1-5; D remains ambiguous. The V gene's germline CDR1 is LGHNA and CDR2 YNFKEQ. The length of the CDR3 is 14 residues. V was trimmed by 5 bases and J by 4 bases, leaving 12 bases between them. The CDR3 loop reads CASSLGLGNQPQHF. The CDR3 bases are TGTGCCAGCAGCTTGGGGTTGGGAAATCAGCCCCAGCATTTT.

V and J are TRBV5-8 and TRBJ1-2; no firm D call. The V gene lost 1 base and the J gene lost 3 bases, with 7 bases spanning the gap. The CDR3 contains 13 residues. CDR1 and CDR2 from the germline V gene are SGHTS and YDEGEE. As DNA, the CDR3 is TGTGCCAGCAGCTTGCCACCGGACTATGGCTACACCTTC. This encodes CASSLPPDYGYTF. The full variable domain, completed using reference TRBV5-8 and TRBJ1-2, is EAGVTQSPTHLIKTRGQQATLRCSPISGHTSVYWYQQALGLGLQFLLWYDEGEERNRGNFPPRFSGRQFPNYSSELNVNALELEDSALYLCASSLPPDYGYTFGSGTRLTVV.

V and J are TRBV9 and TRBJ1-1; D may be TRBD1 (6 bases). This CDR3 has 15 residues. Trimming shortened V by 4 bases and J by 3 bases, and 16 bases separated the two germline ends. Germline loops: CDR1 SGDLS, CDR2 YYNGEE. The CDR3 here is CASSPLGDTDTEAFF. CDR3 nucleotide sequence: TGTGCCAGCAGCCCCCTGGGGGACACGGACACTGAAGCTTTCTTT.

The chain has TRBV5-1 and TRBJ2-5; 9 bases line up with TRBD1. The J call is uncertain, as TRBJ2-7 better fits the DNA end. CDR1 is SGHRS and CDR2 is YFSETQ in the germline V gene. The CDR3 sequence is 16 residues long. The DNA of the CDR3 is TGCGCCAGCAGCTTGGCAGGACAGGGGCAATCCTACGAGCAGTACTTC. This translates into CASSLAGQGQSYEQYF.

The gene calls are TRBV7-2 and TRBJ2-3; a possible D gene is TRBD1 (6 bases). Germline V gene lookup returns CDR1 SGHTA and CDR2 FQGNSA. The V and J ends lost 5 bases and 3 bases respectively, with 9 bases between them. CDR3 size: 13 residues. CDR3 bases: TGTGCCAGCAGCGAACAGGGAACAGATACGCAGTATTTT. Amino acids: CASSEQGTDTQYF. The full variable domain, in which reference TRBV7-2 and TRBJ2-3 provide the parts outside the CDR3, is GAGVSQSPSNKVTEKGKDVELRCDPISGHTALYWYRQSLGQGLEFLIYFQGNSAPDKSGLPSDRFSAERTGGSVSTLTIQRTQQEDSAVYLCASSEQGTDTQYFGPGTRLTVL.

V and J are TRBV11-3 and TRBJ1-1; tentatively, D is TRBD1 (5 bases). The germline V gene encodes CDR1 SGHNT and CDR2 YENEEA. CDR3 length: 14 residues. V lost 1 base and J lost 4, with 10 bases in between. CDR3 DNA sequence: TGTGCCAGCAGCTTAGGGAGGGGAGTCACTGAAGCTTTCTTT. It encodes CASSLGRGVTEAFF. The variable domain in full, with the rest retrieved from reference TRBV11-3 and TRBJ1-1, is EAGVVQSPRYKIIEKKQPVAFWCNPISGHNTLYWYLQNLGQGPELLIRYENEEAVDDSQLPKDRFSAERLKGVDSTLKIQPAELGDSAVYLCASSLGRGVTEAFFGQGTRLTVV.

J is TRBJ2-5 and V is TRBV4-1; D is perhaps TRBD1 (6 bases). Trimming cost V 2 bases and J 2 bases, with 12 bases left between them. Germline V gene data show CDR1 as MGHRA and CDR2 as YSYEKL. CDR3 length equals 15 residues. The DNA of the CDR3 is TGCGCCAGCAGCCAATTCGGGGACATACAAGAGACCCAGTACTTC. Protein sequence: CASSQFGDIQETQYF.

V and J are TRBV10-3 and TRBJ2-6, with unresolved D. V lost 2 bases to trimming and J lost 0 bases, with 5 bases between them. Per the germline V gene, CDR1 is ENHRY and CDR2 is SYGVKD. This CDR3 region has 15 residues. The CDR3 DNA reads as TGTGCCATCAGTGAGAGGAACTCTGGGGCCAACGTCCTGACTTTC. Encoded protein: CAISERNSGANVLTF.

V and J are TRBV28 and TRBJ1-2; TRBD1 is a possible D gene (6 bases). CDR3 length equals 16 residues. Trimming removed 4 bases at V and 4 bases at J, with 19 bases between. From germline, CDR1 is MDHEN and CDR2 SYDVKM. DNA for the CDR3: TGTGCCAGCAGTTCACTAGGGGGTACTCCAATCTATGGCTACACCTTC. It encodes CASSSLGGTPIYGYTF.

J is TRBJ1-2 and V is TRBV7-9; 10 bases fit TRBD1. V lost 5 bases, J lost 5 bases, and 11 bases stayed unmatched. This CDR3 is built from 16 residues. The germline V gene encodes CDR1 SEHNR and CDR2 FQNEAQ (reference sequence). The CDR3 coding sequence is TGTGCCAGCAGCAAGACAGGGGGCGGGCGCCTATATGGCTACACCTTC. Translating it yields CASSKTGGGRLYGYTF.

The V call is TRBV5-4, the J call TRBJ2-1; no reliable D call. Trimming took off 3 bases at V and 1 base at J, with 11 bases between the two ends. The CDR3 contains 15 residues. The germline gives CDR1 SGHNT, CDR2 YYREEE (reference sequence). The CDR3 DNA reads as TGTGCCAGCAGCTCGGCTGGGGTATCCTACAATGAGCAGTTCTTC. Its translation is CASSSAGVSYNEQFF. The full variable domain, with the rest looked up from reference TRBV5-4 and TRBJ2-1, is ETGVTQSPTHLIKTRGQQVTLRCSSQSGHNTVSWYQQALGQGPQFIFQYYREEENGRGNFPPRFSGLQFPNYSSELNVNALELDDSALYLCASSSAGVSYNEQFFGPGTRLTVL.

This clone was seen a single time. The chain has TRBV28 and TRBJ2-7; D not resolved. Germline V lookup: CDR1 MDHEN, CDR2 SYDVKM. Deletions cut 6 bases from V and 0 bases from J, with 12 bases between. The CDR3 spans 14 residues. CDR3 sequence reads: CASSPPGLSYEQYF. CDR3 in DNA: TGTGCCAGCAGCCCCCCGGGCCTCTCCTACGAGCAGTACTTC.

The DNA for the CDR3 is TGTGCCATTCTCGGACTAGCTAGCACAGATACGCAGTATTTT. Its protein is CAILGLASTDTQYF. This chain links TRBV28 with TRBJ2-3, with TRBD2 matching over 8 bases. The CDR3 consists of 14 residues. Germline trimming cut 10 bases from V and 0 bases from J; bases unmatched to any gene: 6. Germline V gene lookup returns CDR1 MDHEN and CDR2 SYDVKM.

V gene TRBV28 combines with J gene TRBJ1-1; 9 bases line up with TRBD1. The CDR3 extends over 16 amino acids. Trimming at V came to 2 bases and at J to 1 base, leaving 5 bases not matched to a gene. Germline loops: CDR1 MDHEN, CDR2 SYDVKM. CDR3 sequence (DNA): TGTGCCAGCAGTTTACCTAGGACAGGGGCGAACACTGAAGCTTTCTTT. It is translated as CASSLPRTGANTEAFF.

The chain has TRBV27 and TRBJ1-2; TRBD1 matches at 7 bases. CDR3 length: 13 residues. CDR1 is MNHEY and CDR2 is SMNVEV in the germline V gene (reference sequence). Trimming removed 6 bases from V and 7 bases from J; junction bases left unmatched: 8. Written as DNA, the CDR3 is TGTGCCAGCAGGCCCACAGGGGAACTTGGCTACACCTTC. The encoded protein is CASRPTGELGYTF.

This clone was picked up a small number of times. In DNA form, the CDR3 reads TGTGCCATCAGTGAGGAGCAAAACATTCAGTACTTC. Amino acid sequence: CAISEEQNIQYF. The V and J genes are TRBV10-3 and TRBJ2-4, with no clear D. The CDR3 totals 12 residues. With 2 bases removed from V and 5 bases from J, the gap between germline ends came to 4 bases. The germline V gene encodes CDR1 ENHRY and CDR2 SYGVKD.

The J gene is TRBJ2-3, the V gene TRBV7-2; D is perhaps TRBD1 (6 bases). CDR1 is SGHTA and CDR2 is FQGNSA in the germline V gene. V lost 6 bases to trimming and J lost 8 bases, with 18 bases between them. The CDR3 extends over 14 amino acids. The CDR3 region is CASSFTGPLGTQYF. CDR3 DNA: TGTGCCAGCAGTTTCACAGGGCCTCTAGGTACGCAGTATTTT.

V and J are TRBV28 and TRBJ1-1; weak D call: TRBD1 (6 bases). The CDR3 totals 15 residues. V gave up 4 bases and J gave up 0 bases, with 12 bases separating them. Germline lookup yields CDR1 MDHEN and CDR2 SYDVKM. The CDR3 sequence: CASSSTGTLNTEAFF. The CDR3 nucleotides are TGTGCCAGCAGTTCAACCGGGACATTGAACACTGAAGCTTTCTTT.